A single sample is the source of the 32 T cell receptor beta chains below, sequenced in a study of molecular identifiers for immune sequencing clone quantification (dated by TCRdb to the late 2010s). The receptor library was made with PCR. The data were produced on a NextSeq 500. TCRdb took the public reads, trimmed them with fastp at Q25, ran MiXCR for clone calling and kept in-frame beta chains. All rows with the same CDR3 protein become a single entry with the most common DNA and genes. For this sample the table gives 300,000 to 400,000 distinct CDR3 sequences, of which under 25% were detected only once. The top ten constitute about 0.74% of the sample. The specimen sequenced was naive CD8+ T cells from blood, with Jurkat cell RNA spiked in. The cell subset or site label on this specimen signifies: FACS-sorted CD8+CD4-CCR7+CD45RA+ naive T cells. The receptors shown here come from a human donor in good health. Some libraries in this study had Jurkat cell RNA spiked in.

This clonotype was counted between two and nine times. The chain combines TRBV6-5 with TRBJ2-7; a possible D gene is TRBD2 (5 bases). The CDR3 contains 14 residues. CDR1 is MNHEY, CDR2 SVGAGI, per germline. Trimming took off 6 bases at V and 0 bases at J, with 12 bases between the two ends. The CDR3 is CASSLGVPSYEQYF. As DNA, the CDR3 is TGTGCCAGCAGCCTCGGGGTGCCCTCCTACGAGCAGTACTTC.

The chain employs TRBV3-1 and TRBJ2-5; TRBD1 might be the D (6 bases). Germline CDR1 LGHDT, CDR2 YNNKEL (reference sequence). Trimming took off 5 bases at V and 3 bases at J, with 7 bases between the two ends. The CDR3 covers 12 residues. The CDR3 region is CASSGQKETQYF. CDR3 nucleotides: TGTGCCAGCAGCGGACAGAAAGAGACCCAGTACTTC.

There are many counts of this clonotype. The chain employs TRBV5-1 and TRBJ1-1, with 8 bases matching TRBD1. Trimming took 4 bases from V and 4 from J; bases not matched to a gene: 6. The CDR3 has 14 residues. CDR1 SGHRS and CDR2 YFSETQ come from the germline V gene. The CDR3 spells CASSPITGGTEAFF. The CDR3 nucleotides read TGCGCCAGCAGCCCTATAACAGGGGGCACTGAAGCTTTCTTT. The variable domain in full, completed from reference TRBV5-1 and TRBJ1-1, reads KAGVTQTPRYLIKTRGQQVTLSCSPISGHRSVSWYQQTPGQGLQFLFEYFSETQRNKGNFPGRFSGRQFSNSRSEMNVSTLELGDSALYLCASSPITGGTEAFFGQGTRLTVV.

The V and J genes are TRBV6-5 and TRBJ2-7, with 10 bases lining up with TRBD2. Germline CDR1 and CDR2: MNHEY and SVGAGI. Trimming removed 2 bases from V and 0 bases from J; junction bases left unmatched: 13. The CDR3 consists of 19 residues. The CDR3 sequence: CASSYLSLAGVPFSYEQYF. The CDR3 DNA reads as TGTGCCAGCAGTTACCTGAGTCTAGCGGGGGTTCCCTTCTCCTACGAGCAGTACTTC.

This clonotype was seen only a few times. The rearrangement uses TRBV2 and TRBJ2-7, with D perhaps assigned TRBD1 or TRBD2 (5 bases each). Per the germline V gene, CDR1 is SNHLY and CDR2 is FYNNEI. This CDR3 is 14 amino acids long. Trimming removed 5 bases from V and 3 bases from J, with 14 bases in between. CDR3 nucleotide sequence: TGTGCCAGCAGTCCCTCCGGGACGCACTACGAGCAGTACTTC. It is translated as CASSPSGTHYEQYF.

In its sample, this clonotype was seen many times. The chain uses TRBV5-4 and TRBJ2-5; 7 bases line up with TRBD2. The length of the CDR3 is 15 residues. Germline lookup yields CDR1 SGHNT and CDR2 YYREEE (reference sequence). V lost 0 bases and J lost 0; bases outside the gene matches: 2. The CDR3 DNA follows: TGTGCCAGCAGCTTGGAGCGGGACTACCAAGAGACCCAGTACTTC. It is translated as CASSLERDYQETQYF.

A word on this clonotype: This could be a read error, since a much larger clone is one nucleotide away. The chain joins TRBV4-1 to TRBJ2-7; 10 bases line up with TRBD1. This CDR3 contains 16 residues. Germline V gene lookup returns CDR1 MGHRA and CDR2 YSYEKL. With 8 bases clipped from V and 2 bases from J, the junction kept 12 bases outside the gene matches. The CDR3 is CASGPTTGTGAYEQYF. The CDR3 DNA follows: TGCGCCAGCGGCCCTACGACCGGGACAGGGGCCTACGAGCAGTACTTC.

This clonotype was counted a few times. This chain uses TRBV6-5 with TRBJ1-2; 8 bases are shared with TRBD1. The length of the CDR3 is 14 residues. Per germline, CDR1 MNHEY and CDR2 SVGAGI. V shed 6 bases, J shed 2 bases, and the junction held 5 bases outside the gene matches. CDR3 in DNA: TGTGCCAGCAGACGGACAGGGCCCAACTATGGCTACACCTTC. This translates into CASRRTGPNYGYTF.

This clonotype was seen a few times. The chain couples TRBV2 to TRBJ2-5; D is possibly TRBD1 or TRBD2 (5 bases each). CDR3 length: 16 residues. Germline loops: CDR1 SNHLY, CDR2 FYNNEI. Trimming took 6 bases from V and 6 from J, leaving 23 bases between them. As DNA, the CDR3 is TGTGCCAGCAGCGTTTCCCGGGACCGCAACTTGAAGACCCAGTACTTC. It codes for CASSVSRDRNLKTQYF.

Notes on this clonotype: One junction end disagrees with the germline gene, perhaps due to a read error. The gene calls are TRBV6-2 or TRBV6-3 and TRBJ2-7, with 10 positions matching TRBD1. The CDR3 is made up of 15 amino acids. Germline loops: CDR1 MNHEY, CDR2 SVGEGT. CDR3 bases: TGTACCAGCAGTTACTCCGCGGACAGGGGGTGGGAGCAGTACTTC. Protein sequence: CTSSYSADRGWEQYF.

The CDR3 region is CASSFQVRPSGRLSDTQYF. The CDR3 coding sequence is TGTGCCAGCAGTTTTCAGGTCCGGCCTAGCGGGAGGCTCTCAGATACGCAGTATTTT. The rearrangement uses TRBV27 and TRBJ2-3; 11 bases agree with TRBD2. Germline V gene data show CDR1 as MNHEY and CDR2 as SMNVEV (reference sequence). This CDR3 is 19 amino acids long. V shed 3 bases and J 4 bases; nucleotides not matched to a gene: 15.

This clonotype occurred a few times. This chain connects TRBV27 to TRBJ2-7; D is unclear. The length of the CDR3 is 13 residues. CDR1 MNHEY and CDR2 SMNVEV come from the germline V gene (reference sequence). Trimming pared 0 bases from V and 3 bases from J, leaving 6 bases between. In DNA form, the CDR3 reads TGTGCCAGCAGTTTATCGGACCGCTACGAGCAGTACTTC. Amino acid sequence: CASSLSDRYEQYF.

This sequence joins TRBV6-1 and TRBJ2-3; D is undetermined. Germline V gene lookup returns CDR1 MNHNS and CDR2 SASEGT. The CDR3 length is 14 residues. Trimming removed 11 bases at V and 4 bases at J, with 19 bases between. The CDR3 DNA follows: TGTGCCGCACTGCCTCTGGCGCGCGCAGATACGCAGTATTTT. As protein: CAALPLARADTQYF.

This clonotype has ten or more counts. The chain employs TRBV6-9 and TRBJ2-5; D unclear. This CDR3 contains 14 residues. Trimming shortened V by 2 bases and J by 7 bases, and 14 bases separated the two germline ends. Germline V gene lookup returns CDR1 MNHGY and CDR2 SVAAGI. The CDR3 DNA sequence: TGTGCCAGCAGTTATAGCCTCGGACCCGGGACCCAGTACTTC. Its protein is CASSYSLGPGTQYF.

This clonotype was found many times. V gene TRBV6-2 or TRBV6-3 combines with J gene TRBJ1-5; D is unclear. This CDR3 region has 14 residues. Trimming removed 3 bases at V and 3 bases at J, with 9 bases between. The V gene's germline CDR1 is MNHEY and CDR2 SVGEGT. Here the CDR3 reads CASSYVGYNQPQHF. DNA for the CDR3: TGTGCCAGCAGTTATGTGGGGTACAATCAGCCCCAGCATTTT.

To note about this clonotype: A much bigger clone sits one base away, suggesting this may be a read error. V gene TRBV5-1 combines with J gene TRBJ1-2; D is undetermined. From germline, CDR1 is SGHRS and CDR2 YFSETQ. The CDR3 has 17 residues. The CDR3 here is CTSSLAFGSAEGGGYTF. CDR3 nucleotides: TGCACCAGCAGCTTGGCCTTCGGGTCAGCAGAGGGAGGAGGCTACACCTTC. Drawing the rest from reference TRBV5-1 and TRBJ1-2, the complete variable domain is KAGVTQTPRYLIKTRGQQVTLSCSPISGHRSVSWYQQTPGQGLQFLFEYFSETQRNKGNFPGRFSGRQFSNSRSEMNVSTLELGDSALYLCTSSLAFGSAEGGGYTFGSGTRLTVV.

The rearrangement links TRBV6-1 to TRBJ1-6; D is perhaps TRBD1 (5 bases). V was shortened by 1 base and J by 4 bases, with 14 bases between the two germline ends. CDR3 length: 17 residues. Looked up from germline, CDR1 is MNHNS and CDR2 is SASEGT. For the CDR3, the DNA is TGTGCCAGCAGTGAAGTGAGTTGGGACCCTTATAATTCACCCCTCCACTTT. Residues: CASSEVSWDPYNSPLHF.

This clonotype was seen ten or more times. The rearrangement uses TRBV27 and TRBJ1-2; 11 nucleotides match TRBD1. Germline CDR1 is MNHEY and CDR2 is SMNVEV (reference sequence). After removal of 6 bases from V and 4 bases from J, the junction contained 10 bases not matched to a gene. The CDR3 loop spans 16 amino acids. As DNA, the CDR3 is TGTGCCAGCAGCATAAGCGGGGACAGGGGGGTCTATGGCTACACCTTC. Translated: CASSISGDRGVYGYTF.

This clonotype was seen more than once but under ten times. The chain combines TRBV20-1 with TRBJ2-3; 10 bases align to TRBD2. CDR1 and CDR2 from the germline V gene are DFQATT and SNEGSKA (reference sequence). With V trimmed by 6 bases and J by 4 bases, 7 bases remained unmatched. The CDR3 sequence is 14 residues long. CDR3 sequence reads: CSAPGTSASDTQYF. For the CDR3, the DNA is TGCAGTGCCCCCGGGACTAGCGCTTCAGATACGCAGTATTTT.

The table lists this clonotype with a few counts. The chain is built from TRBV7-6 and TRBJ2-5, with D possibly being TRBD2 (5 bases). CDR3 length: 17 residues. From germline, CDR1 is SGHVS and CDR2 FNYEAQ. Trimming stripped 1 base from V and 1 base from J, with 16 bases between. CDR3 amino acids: CASSLDRASGPQETQYF. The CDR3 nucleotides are TGTGCCAGCAGCTTAGATAGGGCCAGCGGACCCCAAGAGACCCAGTACTTC.

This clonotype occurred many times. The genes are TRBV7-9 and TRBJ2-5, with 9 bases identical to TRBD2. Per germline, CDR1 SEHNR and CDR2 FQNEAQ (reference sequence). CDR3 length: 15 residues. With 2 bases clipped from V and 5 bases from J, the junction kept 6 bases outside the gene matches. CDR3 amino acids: CASSLPYGLAETQYF. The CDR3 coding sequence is TGTGCCAGCAGCTTACCTTACGGACTAGCGGAGACCCAGTACTTC.

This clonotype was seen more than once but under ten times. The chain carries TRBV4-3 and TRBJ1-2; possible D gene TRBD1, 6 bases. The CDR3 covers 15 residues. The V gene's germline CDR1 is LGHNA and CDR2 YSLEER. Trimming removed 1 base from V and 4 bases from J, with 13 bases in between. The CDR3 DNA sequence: TGCGCCAGCAGCCAAGTTCCGGACAGAGCCTATGGCTACACCTTC. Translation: CASSQVPDRAYGYTF.

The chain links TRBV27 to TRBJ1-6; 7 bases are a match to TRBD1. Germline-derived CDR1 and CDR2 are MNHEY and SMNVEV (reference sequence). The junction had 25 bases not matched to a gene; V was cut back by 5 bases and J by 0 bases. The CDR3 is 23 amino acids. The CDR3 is CASSPQGGTPTTKTSSYNSPLHF. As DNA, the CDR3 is TGTGCCAGCAGTCCGCAGGGGGGGACACCGACCACAAAAACAAGCTCCTATAATTCACCCCTCCACTTT.

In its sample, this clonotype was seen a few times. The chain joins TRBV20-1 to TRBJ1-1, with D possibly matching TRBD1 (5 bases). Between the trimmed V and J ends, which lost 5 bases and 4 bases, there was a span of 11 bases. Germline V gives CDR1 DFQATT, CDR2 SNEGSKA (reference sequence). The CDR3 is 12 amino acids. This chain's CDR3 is CSAPPGGTEAFF. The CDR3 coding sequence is TGCAGTGCTCCCCCCGGGGGCACTGAAGCTTTCTTT.

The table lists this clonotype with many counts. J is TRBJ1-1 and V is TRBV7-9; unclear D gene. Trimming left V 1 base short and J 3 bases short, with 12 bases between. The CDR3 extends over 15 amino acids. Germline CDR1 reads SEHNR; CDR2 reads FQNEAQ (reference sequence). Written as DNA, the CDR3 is TGTGCCAGCAGCTTAGGGGTCAGGATAGACACTGAAGCTTTCTTT. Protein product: CASSLGVRIDTEAFF.

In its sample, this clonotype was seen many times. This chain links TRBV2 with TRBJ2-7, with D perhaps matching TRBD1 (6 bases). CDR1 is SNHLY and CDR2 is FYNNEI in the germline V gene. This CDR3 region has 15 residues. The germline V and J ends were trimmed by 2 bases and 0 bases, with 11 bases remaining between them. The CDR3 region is CASSERQDSSYEQYF. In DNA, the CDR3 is TGTGCCAGCAGTGAACGGCAGGACAGCTCCTACGAGCAGTACTTC.

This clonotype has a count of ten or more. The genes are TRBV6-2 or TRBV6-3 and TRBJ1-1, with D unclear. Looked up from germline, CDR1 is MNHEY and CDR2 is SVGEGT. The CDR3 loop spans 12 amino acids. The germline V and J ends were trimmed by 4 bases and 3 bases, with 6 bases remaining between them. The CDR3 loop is CASSWGYTEAFF. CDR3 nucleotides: TGTGCCAGCAGTTGGGGATACACTGAAGCTTTCTTT.

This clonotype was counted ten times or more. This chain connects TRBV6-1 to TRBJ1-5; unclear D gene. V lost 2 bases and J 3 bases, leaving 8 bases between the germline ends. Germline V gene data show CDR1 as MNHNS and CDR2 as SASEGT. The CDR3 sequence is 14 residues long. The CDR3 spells CASSEWPINQPQHF. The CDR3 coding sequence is TGTGCCAGCAGTGAATGGCCCATCAATCAGCCCCAGCATTTT.

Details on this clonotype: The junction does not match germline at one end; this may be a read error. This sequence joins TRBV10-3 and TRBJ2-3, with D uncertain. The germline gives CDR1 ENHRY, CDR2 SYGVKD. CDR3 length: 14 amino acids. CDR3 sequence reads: CAVSEVLQEDTQYF. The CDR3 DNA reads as TGTGCCGTCAGTGAGGTGCTGCAGGAAGATACGCAGTATTTT.

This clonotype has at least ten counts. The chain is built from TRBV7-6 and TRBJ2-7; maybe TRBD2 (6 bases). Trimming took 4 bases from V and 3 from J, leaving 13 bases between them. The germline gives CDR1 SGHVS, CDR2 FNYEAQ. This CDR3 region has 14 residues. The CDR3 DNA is TGTGCCAGCAGCTCAGGGCCCGGGAGCTACGAGCAGTACTTC. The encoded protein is CASSSGPGSYEQYF. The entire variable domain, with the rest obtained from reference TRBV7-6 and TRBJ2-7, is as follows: GAGVSQSPRYKVTKRGQDVALRCDPISGHVSLYWYRQALGQGPEFLTYFNYEAQQDKSGLPNDRFSAERPEGSISTLTIQRTEQRDSAMYRCASSSGPGSYEQYFGPGTRLTVT.

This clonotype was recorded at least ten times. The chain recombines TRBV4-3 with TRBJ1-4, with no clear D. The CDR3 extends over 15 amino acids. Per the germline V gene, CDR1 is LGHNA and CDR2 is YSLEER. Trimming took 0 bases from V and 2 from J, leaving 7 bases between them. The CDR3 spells CASSQERSTNEKLFF. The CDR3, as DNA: TGCGCCAGCAGCCAAGAAAGGTCGACTAATGAAAAACTGTTTTTT.

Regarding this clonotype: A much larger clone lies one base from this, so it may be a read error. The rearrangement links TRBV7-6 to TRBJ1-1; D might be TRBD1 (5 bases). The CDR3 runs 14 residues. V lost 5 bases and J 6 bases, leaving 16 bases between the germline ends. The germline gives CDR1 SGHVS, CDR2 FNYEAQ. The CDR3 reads CASSPGPRGAEAFF. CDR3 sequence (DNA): TGTGCCAGCAGCCCGGGACCGCGAGGGGCTGAAGCTTTCTTT.